The following is a T cell receptor (beta chain) sequence with its context. Exclusion applied to patients with autoimmune disease history or systemic immunosuppression. The data belong to a study of OX40 agonist ivuxolimab in advanced cancers. Study overall: Patients were infused with ivuxolimab every 2 weeks at 0.01 to 10 mg/kg. In three patients, partial responses were observed, one with hepatocellular carcinoma and two with cutaneous melanoma.

Clones were sequenced by immunoSEQ multiplex PCR, and TCRdb holds only the in-frame ones, with some missing. The profile covers tens of thousands of clones, with approximately 80% appearing a single time and about 36% taken by the ten largest. The CDR3 has 13 amino acids. CDR1 is MNHNY and CDR2 is SVGAGI in the germline V gene (reference sequence). The V end was cut by 0 bases, the J end by 6 bases, with 8 bases between. The sequencing used CD4+ or CD8+ T cells sorted from blood, collected in a trial of the OX40 agonist ivuxolimab. The V call is TRBV6-6, the J call TRBJ1-2; D not resolved. This TCR was recovered from an adult with an advanced solid tumor such as melanoma, head and neck, liver or kidney cancer. This CDR3 is CASSYSEGDGYTF. The DNA for the CDR3 is TGTGCCAGCAGTTACTCTGAGGGAGATGGCTACACCTTC.